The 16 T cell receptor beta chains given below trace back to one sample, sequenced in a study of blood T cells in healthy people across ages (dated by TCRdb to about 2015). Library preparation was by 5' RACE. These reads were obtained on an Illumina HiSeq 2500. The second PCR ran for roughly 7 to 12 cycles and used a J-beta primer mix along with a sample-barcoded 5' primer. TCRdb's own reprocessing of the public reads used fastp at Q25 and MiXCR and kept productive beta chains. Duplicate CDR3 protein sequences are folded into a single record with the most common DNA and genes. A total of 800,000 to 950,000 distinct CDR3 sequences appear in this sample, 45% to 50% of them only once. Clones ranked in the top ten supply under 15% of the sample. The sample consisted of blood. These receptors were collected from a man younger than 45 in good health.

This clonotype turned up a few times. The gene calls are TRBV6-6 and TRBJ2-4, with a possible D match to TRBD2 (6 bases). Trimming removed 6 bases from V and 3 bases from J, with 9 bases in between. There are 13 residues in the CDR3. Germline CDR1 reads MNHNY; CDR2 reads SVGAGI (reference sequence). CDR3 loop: CASRQGGKNIQYF. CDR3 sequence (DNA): TGTGCCAGCAGGCAGGGAGGCAAAAACATTCAGTACTTC.

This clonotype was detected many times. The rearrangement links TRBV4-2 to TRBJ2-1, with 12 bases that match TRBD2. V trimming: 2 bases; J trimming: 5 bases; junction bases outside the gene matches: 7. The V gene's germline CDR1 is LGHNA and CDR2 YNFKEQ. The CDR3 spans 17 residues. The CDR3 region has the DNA TGTGCCAGCAGCCAATTAACTAGCGGGGGGTCCAACAATGAGCAGTTCTTC. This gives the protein CASSQLTSGGSNNEQFF.

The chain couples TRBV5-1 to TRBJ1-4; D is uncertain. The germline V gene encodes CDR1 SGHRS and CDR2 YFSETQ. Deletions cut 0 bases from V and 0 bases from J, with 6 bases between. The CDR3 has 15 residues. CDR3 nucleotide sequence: TGCGCCAGCAGCTTGGTCGGGTCAACTAATGAAAAACTGTTTTTT. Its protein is CASSLVGSTNEKLFF.

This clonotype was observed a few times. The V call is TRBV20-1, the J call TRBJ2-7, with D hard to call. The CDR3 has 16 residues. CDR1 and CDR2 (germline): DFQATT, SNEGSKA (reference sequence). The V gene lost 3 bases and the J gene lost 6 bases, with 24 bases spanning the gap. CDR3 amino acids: CSARKALMGPLSEQYF. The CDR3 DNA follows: TGCAGTGCTAGGAAGGCCCTCATGGGCCCTCTTTCCGAGCAGTACTTC.

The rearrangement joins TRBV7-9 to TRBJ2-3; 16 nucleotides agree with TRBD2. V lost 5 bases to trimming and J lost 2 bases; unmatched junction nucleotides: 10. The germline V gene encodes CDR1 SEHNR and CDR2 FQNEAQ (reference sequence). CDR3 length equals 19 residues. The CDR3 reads CASSIVGLAGGQDTDTQYF. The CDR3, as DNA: TGTGCCAGCAGCATCGTGGGACTAGCGGGGGGGCAGGACACAGATACGCAGTATTTT.

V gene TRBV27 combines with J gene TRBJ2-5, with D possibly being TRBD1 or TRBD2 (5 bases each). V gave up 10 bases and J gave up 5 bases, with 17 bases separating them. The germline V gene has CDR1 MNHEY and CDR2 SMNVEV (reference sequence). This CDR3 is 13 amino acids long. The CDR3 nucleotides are TGTGCCATCTGGGACCTCCAGAAGGAGACCCAGTACTTC. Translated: CAIWDLQKETQYF.

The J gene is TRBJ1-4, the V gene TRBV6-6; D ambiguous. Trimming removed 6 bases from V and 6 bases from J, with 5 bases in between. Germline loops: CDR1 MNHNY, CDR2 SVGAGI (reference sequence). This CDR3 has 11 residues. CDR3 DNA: TGTGCCAGCAGGGAGGATGAAAAACTGTTTTTT. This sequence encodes CASREDEKLFF.

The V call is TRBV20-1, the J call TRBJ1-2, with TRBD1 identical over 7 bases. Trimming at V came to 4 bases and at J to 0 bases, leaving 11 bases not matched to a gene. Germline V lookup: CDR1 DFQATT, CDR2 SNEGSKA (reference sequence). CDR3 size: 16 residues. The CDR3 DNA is TGCAGTGCTAACACCCAATCGGGACAGTCTAACTATGGCTACACCTTC. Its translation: CSANTQSGQSNYGYTF.

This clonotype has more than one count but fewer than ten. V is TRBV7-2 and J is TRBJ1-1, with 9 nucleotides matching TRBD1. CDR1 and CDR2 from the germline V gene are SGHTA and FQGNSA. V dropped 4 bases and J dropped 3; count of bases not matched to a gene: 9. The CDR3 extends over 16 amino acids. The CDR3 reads CASSYRTGALDTEAFF. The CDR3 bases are TGTGCCAGCAGCTATCGGACAGGGGCTCTAGACACTGAAGCTTTCTTT.

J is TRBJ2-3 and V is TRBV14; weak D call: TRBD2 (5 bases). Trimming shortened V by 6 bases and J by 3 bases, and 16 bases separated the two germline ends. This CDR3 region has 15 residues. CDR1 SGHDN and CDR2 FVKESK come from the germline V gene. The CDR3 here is CASRPTTDLTDTQYF. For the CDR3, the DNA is TGTGCCAGCAGACCCACGACGGACTTGACAGATACGCAGTATTTT.

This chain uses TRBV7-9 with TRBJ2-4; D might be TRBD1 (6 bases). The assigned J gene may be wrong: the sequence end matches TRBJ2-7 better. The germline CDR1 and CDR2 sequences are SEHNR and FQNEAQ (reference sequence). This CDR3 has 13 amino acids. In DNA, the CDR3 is TGTGCCAGCAGCCCCCAGGGGATGTACGAGCAGTACTTC. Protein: CASSPQGMYEQYF.

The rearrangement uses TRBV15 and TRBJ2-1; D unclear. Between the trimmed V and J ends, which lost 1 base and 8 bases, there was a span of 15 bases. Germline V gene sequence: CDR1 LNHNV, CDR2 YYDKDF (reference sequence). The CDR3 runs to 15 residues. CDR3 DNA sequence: TGTGCCACCAGCAGAGTATTTGCGCAAGGCCATGAGCAGTTCTTC. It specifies CATSRVFAQGHEQFF.

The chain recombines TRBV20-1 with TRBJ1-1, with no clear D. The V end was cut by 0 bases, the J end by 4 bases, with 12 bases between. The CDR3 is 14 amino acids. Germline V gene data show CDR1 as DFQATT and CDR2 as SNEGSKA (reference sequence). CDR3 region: CSARDRWVGTEAFF. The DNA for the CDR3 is TGCAGTGCTAGAGACCGATGGGTAGGCACTGAAGCTTTCTTT.

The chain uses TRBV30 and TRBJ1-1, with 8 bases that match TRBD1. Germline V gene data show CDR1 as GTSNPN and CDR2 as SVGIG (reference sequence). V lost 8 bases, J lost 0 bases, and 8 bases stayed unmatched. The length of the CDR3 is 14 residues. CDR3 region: CATHRGALNTEAFF. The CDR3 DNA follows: TGTGCCACCCACAGGGGGGCTCTGAACACTGAAGCTTTCTTT.

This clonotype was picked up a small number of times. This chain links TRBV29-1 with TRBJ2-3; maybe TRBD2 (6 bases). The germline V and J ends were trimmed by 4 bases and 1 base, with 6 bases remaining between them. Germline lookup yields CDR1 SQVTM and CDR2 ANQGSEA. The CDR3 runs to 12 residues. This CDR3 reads CSVGGGTDTQYF. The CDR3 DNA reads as TGCAGCGTTGGGGGGGGCACAGATACGCAGTATTTT.

The CDR3 region has the DNA TGTGCCAGCACCACAACCTGGCCGGGACAAGAGACCCAGTACTTC. Protein sequence: CASTTTWPGQETQYF. The gene calls are TRBV7-8 and TRBJ2-5; possibly TRBD2 for D (5 bases). V shed 7 bases and J shed 2 bases, with 17 bases lying between them. This CDR3 has 15 residues. Germline CDR1 SGHVS, CDR2 FQNEAQ.